This TCR beta chain was retrieved from a study of blood T cells in healthy people across ages. A note on this clonotype: Its specificity is unknown.

Each donor gave around 9.6 milliliters of peripheral blood. Extraction of total RNA produced a minimum of 5 micrograms from each sample. Study findings and constraints: Greater diversity and more naive CD4+ cells were seen in long-lived donors than in aged donors.

V was pared by 4 bases and J by 9 bases, with 11 bases of the junction left unmatched. CDR1 and CDR2 from the germline V gene are ENHRY and SYGVKD. The CDR3 loop spans 17 amino acids. With a J-beta primer mix and a sample-barcoded 5' primer, a second PCR ran about 7 to 11 cycles. Each cDNA molecule was tagged by a template-switch adaptor that had 12 random nucleotides. Each CDR3 protein is one row after TCRdb ran MiXCR on the 5' RACE reads. The table includes 1.5 million to 2 million distinct CDR3 sequences, approximately 28% detected once. This chain links TRBV10-3 with TRBJ2-1; TRBD2 aligns across 14 bases. Sample: blood. The receptor comes from a woman aged 25 to 39 in good health. The CDR3 region is CAISGYQPGTSGSEQFF. The CDR3 nucleotides read TGTGCCATCAGTGGCTACCAACCCGGGACTAGCGGGAGTGAGCAGTTCTTC.